Each of the 20 T cell receptor beta chains below was sequenced from the same sample in a study of T-cell reconstitution after alpha-beta-depleted transplantation in children (dated by TCRdb to the mid-2010s). The library was built by means of PCR. Sequencing instrument: Illumina HiSeq 2500. TCR library preparation used molecular barcoding, with unique molecular identifiers applied to normalize quantification of the TCRbeta repertoire. TCRdb cleaned the public reads at Q25 with fastp, built clones with MiXCR and kept in-frame beta chains. Rows merge per CDR3 protein into single entries with the most common DNA and genes. The table for this sample lists some 840,000 distinct CDR3 sequences; 15% to 20% of them were counted only once. In total, the top ten clones hold just under 5% of the sample. Read against the paper, the sample's treatment or condition label means: allogeneic hematopoietic cell transplantation with graft depleted of TCRalphabeta T cells and CD19 B cells.

Material: PBMCs, mostly from graft donor cells, obtained 360 days after TCRalphabeta/CD19-depleted stem cell transplant. These receptors all come from a male patient between 5 and 17 years old who had a stem cell transplant for acute lymphoblastic leukemia, so the T cells may come from the graft donor.

The J gene is TRBJ2-3, the V gene TRBV27; D is perhaps TRBD1 (6 bases). V was trimmed by 6 bases and J by 8 bases, leaving 18 bases between them. The CDR3 spans 14 residues. Germline CDR1 is MNHEY and CDR2 is SMNVEV (reference sequence). In DNA form, the CDR3 reads TGTGCCAGCAGGACGTTGGGGGCCGGCGGTACGCAGTATTTT. Translating gives CASRTLGAGGTQYF.

This clonotype was seen at least ten times. The CDR3 DNA reads TGTGCCAGCAGCCACGGCAATGGGTGGGGGCAGGGTTTCATGAACACTGAAGCTTTCTTT. Amino acid sequence: CASSHGNGWGQGFMNTEAFF. V and J are TRBV4-2 and TRBJ1-1, with D possibly being TRBD1 (6 bases). CDR3 length equals 20 residues. Germline assignment: CDR1 LGHNA and CDR2 YNFKEQ. V gave up 3 bases and J gave up 0 bases, with 26 bases separating them.

This clonotype was seen more than once but under ten times. This chain links TRBV4-2 with TRBJ2-1; 7 bases are shared with TRBD2. V trimming: 7 bases; J trimming: 9 bases; junction bases outside the gene matches: 24. Germline loops: CDR1 LGHNA, CDR2 YNFKEQ. The CDR3 consists of 18 residues. The CDR3 loop is CASKLYAPVGGSQGEQFF. The DNA of the CDR3 is TGTGCCAGCAAACTATATGCTCCGGTGGGCGGGAGCCAGGGTGAGCAGTTCTTC.

The rearrangement joins TRBV5-1 to TRBJ2-2; 7 bases map to TRBD2. With V trimmed by 2 bases and J by 6 bases, 16 bases remained unmatched. The CDR3 totals 18 residues. Germline V gene data show CDR1 as SGHRS and CDR2 as YFSETQ. CDR3 protein: CASSFSARDYIISGELFF. The CDR3 region has the DNA TGCGCCAGCAGCTTCTCTGCCCGGGACTATATCATCTCCGGGGAGCTGTTTTTT.

This clonotype was seen many times. The chain employs TRBV12-3 or TRBV12-4 and TRBJ2-2; 11 bases are a match to TRBD2. The CDR3 extends over 17 amino acids. V shed 2 bases, J shed 5 bases, and the junction held 7 bases outside the gene matches. This chain's CDR3 is CASSLRVAGGRTGELFF. In nucleotides, the CDR3 is TGTGCCAGCAGTTTACGTGTAGCGGGAGGGCGGACCGGGGAGCTGTTTTTT.

The DNA of the CDR3 is TGTGCCAGCAGCCCCATCTGGGGGACATCCTACGAGCAGTACTTC. The encoded protein is CASSPIWGTSYEQYF. The rearrangement joins TRBV7-9 to TRBJ2-7; TRBD1 is a possible D gene (6 bases). V was cut by 5 bases and J by 1 base, with 15 bases left in between. Germline lookup yields CDR1 SEHNR and CDR2 FQNEAQ (reference sequence). The CDR3 sequence is 15 residues long. Supplemented by reference TRBV7-9 and TRBJ2-7, the full variable domain reads DTGVSQNPRHKITKRGQNVTFRCDPISEHNRLYWYRQTLGQGPEFLTYFQNEAQLEKSRLLSDRFSAERPKGSFSTLEIQRTEQGDSAMYLCASSPIWGTSYEQYFGPGTRLTVT.

This clonotype was counted many times. The V and J genes are TRBV12-3 or TRBV12-4 and TRBJ2-1, with 8 nucleotides matching TRBD1. The CDR3 contains 16 residues. J lost 9 bases, V lost 3 bases, and 13 bases had no gene match. CDR3 sequence reads: CASSFGQGNFVFEQFF. The CDR3 DNA follows: TGTGCCAGCAGTTTCGGACAGGGAAATTTTGTATTTGAGCAGTTCTTC.

The rearrangement links TRBV5-1 to TRBJ1-5; tentatively, D is TRBD1 (5 bases). This CDR3 is 14 amino acids long. The germline V and J ends were trimmed by 1 base and 5 bases, with 10 bases remaining between them. Germline-derived CDR1 and CDR2 are SGHRS and YFSETQ. Here the CDR3 DNA reads TGCGCCAGCAGCTTGCAAGGGGAGTATCAGCCCCAGCATTTT. This encodes CASSLQGEYQPQHF.

The chain combines TRBV20-1 with TRBJ1-6, with D uncertain. Trimming took 0 bases from V and 10 from J, leaving 16 bases between them. Germline assignment: CDR1 DFQATT and CDR2 SNEGSKA (reference sequence). The CDR3 spans 15 residues. The CDR3 nucleotides read TGCAGTGCTAGAGATTCCGAGGGAGCGGCCTCACCCCTCCACTTT. Residues: CSARDSEGAASPLHF.

The chain uses TRBV4-1 and TRBJ2-7, with 11 bases fitting TRBD2. In germline, CDR1 is MGHRA, CDR2 YSYEKL. Trimming removed 5 bases from V and 2 bases from J; junction bases left unmatched: 8. This CDR3 is 16 amino acids long. The CDR3 region has the DNA TGCGCCAGCAGCATCGGATTAGCGGGAGGGCCCTACGAGCAGTACTTC. Encoded protein: CASSIGLAGGPYEQYF.

The chain is built from TRBV24-1 and TRBJ2-1, with D hard to call. The CDR3 loop spans 12 amino acids. Germline V gene data show CDR1 as KGHDR and CDR2 as SFDVKD. V was pared by 3 bases and J by 10 bases, with 9 bases between. CDR3 coding DNA: TGTGCCACCAGTGATCACGGTGGGGAGCAGTTCTTC. The encoded protein is CATSDHGGEQFF.

This chain uses TRBV25-1 with TRBJ2-3, with D possibly matching TRBD2 (7 bases). The CDR3 runs 19 residues. CDR1 is MGHDK and CDR2 is SYGVNS in the germline V gene. The V and J ends lost 4 bases and 4 bases respectively, with 27 bases between them. CDR3 region: CASSGGGYRASGRADTQYF. The DNA of the CDR3 is TGTGCCAGCAGTGGAGGGGGATACAGGGCTTCGGGGAGGGCAGATACGCAGTATTTT.

The chain is built from TRBV24-1 and TRBJ2-2; D is possibly TRBD1 (6 bases). CDR1 and CDR2 (germline): KGHDR, SFDVKD. The CDR3 loop spans 18 amino acids. V lost 3 bases to trimming and J lost 0 bases, with 16 bases between them. The CDR3 DNA reads as TGTGCCACCAGTGATCCCGGGACATATCAAGCGAACACCGGGGAGCTGTTTTTT. It translates to CATSDPGTYQANTGELFF.

This clonotype has more than one count but fewer than ten. The genes are TRBV15 and TRBJ2-1; 9 positions match TRBD1. With 3 bases clipped from V and 5 bases from J, the junction kept 5 bases outside the gene matches. CDR1 is LNHNV, CDR2 YYDKDF, per germline (reference sequence). CDR3 length: 15 residues. The CDR3 spells CATSSARDRDNEQFF. CDR3 in DNA: TGTGCCACCAGCAGCGCCCGGGACAGGGACAATGAGCAGTTCTTC.

This clonotype has a handful of counts. V usage is TRBV12-3 or TRBV12-4 and J usage is TRBJ2-5; D is unresolved. The CDR3 totals 15 residues. V was shortened by 3 bases and J by 3 bases, with 14 bases between the two germline ends. The CDR3 sequence is CASSFIAARKETQYF. The CDR3 nucleotides read TGTGCCAGCAGTTTTATAGCCGCGCGGAAAGAGACCCAGTACTTC.

This clonotype was found a few times. The rearrangement links TRBV20-1 to TRBJ2-2; D may match TRBD1 or TRBD2 (5 bases each). V gave up 0 bases and J gave up 2 bases, with 10 bases separating them. This CDR3 region has 15 residues. CDR1 and CDR2 from the germline V gene are DFQATT and SNEGSKA (reference sequence). The CDR3 DNA follows: TGCAGTGCTAGAGATGGGACGACCAACACCGGGGAGCTGTTTTTT. Translating gives CSARDGTTNTGELFF.

This chain uses TRBV9 with TRBJ2-4; D is undetermined. CDR3 length equals 15 residues. CDR1 and CDR2 (germline): SGDLS, YYNGEE. The V and J ends lost 2 bases and 1 base respectively, with 10 bases between them. In DNA, the CDR3 is TGTGCCAGCAGCGTTGGTTACACGGCCAAAAACATTCAGTACTTC. This codes for CASSVGYTAKNIQYF. The complete variable domain, with remaining parts taken from reference TRBV9 and TRBJ2-4, reads DSGVTQTPKHLITATGQRVTLRCSPRSGDLSVYWYQQSLDQGLQFLIQYYNGEERAKGNILERFSAQQFPDLHSELNLSSLELGDSALYFCASSVGYTAKNIQYFGAGTRLSVL.

The chain combines TRBV19 with TRBJ2-7, with 11 bases lining up with TRBD2. Germline CDR1 is LNHDA and CDR2 is SQIVND (reference sequence). J was trimmed by 3 bases and V by 2 bases; bases with no gene match: 3. The CDR3 consists of 15 residues. CDR3 nucleotides: TGTGCCAGTAGTATACTAGCGGGAGGCAACTACGAGCAGTACTTC. Its protein is CASSILAGGNYEQYF.

The rearrangement links TRBV7-2 to TRBJ2-1, with D perhaps assigned TRBD1 or TRBD2 (5 bases each). CDR3 length: 15 residues. Deletions cut 6 bases from V and 0 bases from J, with 12 bases between. Germline V gives CDR1 SGHTA, CDR2 FQGNSA. The CDR3 protein is CASSQTRGSYNEQFF. The CDR3 nucleotides are TGTGCCAGCAGTCAGACGAGGGGCTCCTACAATGAGCAGTTCTTC.

This clonotype showed up just a few times. This sequence joins TRBV27 and TRBJ2-3; D call uncertain. This CDR3 spans 14 amino acids. The V end lost 8 bases, the J end lost 0 bases, and 12 bases lay between the germline ends. Germline-derived CDR1 and CDR2 are MNHEY and SMNVEV (reference sequence). CDR3 coding DNA: TGTGCCAGCGCCGAAAGGTCTAGCACAGATACGCAGTATTTT. It specifies CASAERSSTDTQYF.